The 11 T cell receptor beta chains below all came from one sample that was sequenced in a study of human T cells and chemical hapten exposure (dated by TCRdb to the early 2020s). Preparation of the library involved RACE. Sequencing took place on a NextSeq 500. In TCRdb, the public reads were trimmed at Q25 with fastp and aligned with MiXCR, with productive beta chains retained. Each CDR3 protein gets just one entry, which takes the most common genes and DNA from the rows behind it. The sample includes 79,000 or so distinct CDR3 sequences, with 25% to 40% observed a single time. Roughly 10% of the sample belongs to the ten largest clones. This sample's time point label indicates: patch test 1, 2 weeks after DPC sensitization. Sample treatment or condition, as interpreted from the label and publication: therapeutic diphenylcyclopropenone sensitization with weekly scalp DPC. The sequences come from whole blood, collected in connection with sensitization to the hapten diphenylcyclopropenone (DPC). The receptors stem from a man aged 35 to 55 with alopecia areata. Some clones in this sample may be carry-over from other donors' samples.

This clonotype was observed a handful of times. The chain couples TRBV6-5 to TRBJ1-1, with 7 bases fitting TRBD1. CDR1 and CDR2 from the germline V gene are MNHEY and SVGAGI. The CDR3 loop spans 14 amino acids. The junction had 11 bases not matched to a gene; V was cut back by 6 bases and J by 7 bases. CDR3 amino acids: CASSRRDREDEAFF. Here the CDR3 DNA reads TGTGCCAGCAGCCGAAGAGACAGGGAGGATGAAGCTTTCTTT.

This chain links TRBV11-2 with TRBJ2-7; D uncertain. CDR1 and CDR2 from the germline V gene are SGHAT and FQNNGV. The CDR3 sequence is 14 residues long. V shed 0 bases and J shed 1 base, with 7 bases lying between them. The CDR3 sequence: CASSLEVRSYEQYF. The DNA for the CDR3 is TGTGCCAGCAGCTTAGAGGTCAGGTCCTACGAGCAGTACTTC.

The chain joins TRBV20-1 to TRBJ2-3; D may be TRBD2 (5 bases). CDR1 is DFQATT and CDR2 is SNEGSKA in the germline V gene (reference sequence). The V end lost 7 bases, the J end lost 5 bases, and 19 bases lay between the germline ends. The CDR3 is 14 residues long. CDR3 coding DNA: TGCAGTGACAGAAAAACGGGATCTGGAGATACGCAGTATTTT. Its translation: CSDRKTGSGDTQYF.

In its sample, this clonotype was seen a few times. This rearrangement joins TRBV6-5 to TRBJ2-1, with unresolved D. Trimming took 8 bases from V and 7 from J, leaving 9 bases between them. Germline CDR1 MNHEY, CDR2 SVGAGI. The CDR3 runs 11 residues. CDR3 amino acids: CASQQGNEQFF. The CDR3 DNA reads as TGTGCCAGCCAACAAGGGAATGAGCAGTTCTTC.

The gene calls are TRBV20-1 and TRBJ2-7; 7 bases agree with TRBD1. Trimming at V came to 6 bases and at J to 3 bases, leaving 2 bases not matched to a gene. Germline CDR1 reads DFQATT; CDR2 reads SNEGSKA (reference sequence). This CDR3 contains 11 residues. The CDR3 DNA reads TGCAGTGCAAGGACAGGCTACGAGCAGTACTTC. Its protein product is CSARTGYEQYF.

This clonotype was observed a handful of times. The chain joins TRBV11-3 to TRBJ1-1; D is ambiguous. The CDR3 has 18 amino acids. Deletions cut 0 bases from V and 1 base from J, with 18 bases between. Germline lookup yields CDR1 SGHNT and CDR2 YENEEA. The CDR3 nucleotides are TGTGCCAGCAGCTTAGACAAACGGCAGACTGTATGGAACACTGAAGCTTTCTTT. Its translation is CASSLDKRQTVWNTEAFF.

The genes are TRBV29-1 and TRBJ1-1; TRBD1 matches 11 bases. The CDR3 is 13 amino acids. The trim removed 4 bases at V and 8 bases at J, leaving 6 bases unmatched. The germline V gene encodes CDR1 SQVTM and CDR2 ANQGSEA. The CDR3 reads CSVAFGQGAEAFF. The DNA for the CDR3 is TGCAGCGTTGCTTTCGGACAGGGGGCCGAAGCTTTCTTT.

To note about this clonotype: An end of the junction differs from the germline gene, which may be a read error. The chain links TRBV6-2 or TRBV6-3 to TRBJ1-1; D gene uncertain. Germline V lookup: CDR1 MNHEY, CDR2 SVGEGT. CDR3 length equals 14 residues. As DNA, the CDR3 is TGTGCCAGCAGTTACAGGACCGAGAACACTGAAACTTTCTTT. It translates to CASSYRTENTETFF.

J is TRBJ2-2 and V is TRBV24-1, with TRBD1 as a possible D gene (6 bases). The V end was cut by 7 bases, the J end by 4 bases, with 21 bases between. The CDR3 extends over 17 amino acids. CDR1 is KGHDR and CDR2 is SFDVKD in the germline V gene. CDR3 DNA sequence: TGTGCCACCAGGGGGGCCGGACCCACTAGGTTCACCGGGGAGCTGTTTTTT. Encoded protein: CATRGAGPTRFTGELFF.

This chain links TRBV7-2 with TRBJ2-3; a possible D gene is TRBD1 (5 bases). CDR3 length equals 14 residues. Germline CDR1 is SGHTA and CDR2 is FQGNSA. Trimming pared 0 bases from V and 4 bases from J, leaving 8 bases between. This chain's CDR3 is CASSLAGLADTQYF. DNA for the CDR3: TGTGCCAGCAGCTTAGCGGGGCTAGCAGATACGCAGTATTTT.

The chain uses TRBV20-1 and TRBJ1-1, with 9 bases matching TRBD1. The germline gives CDR1 DFQATT, CDR2 SNEGSKA (reference sequence). With V trimmed by 2 bases and J by 6 bases, 10 bases remained unmatched. The CDR3 consists of 15 residues. The CDR3 sequence is CSARNTGGAFSEAFF. The CDR3 region has the DNA TGCAGTGCTAGAAATACAGGGGGCGCGTTCTCTGAAGCTTTCTTT.